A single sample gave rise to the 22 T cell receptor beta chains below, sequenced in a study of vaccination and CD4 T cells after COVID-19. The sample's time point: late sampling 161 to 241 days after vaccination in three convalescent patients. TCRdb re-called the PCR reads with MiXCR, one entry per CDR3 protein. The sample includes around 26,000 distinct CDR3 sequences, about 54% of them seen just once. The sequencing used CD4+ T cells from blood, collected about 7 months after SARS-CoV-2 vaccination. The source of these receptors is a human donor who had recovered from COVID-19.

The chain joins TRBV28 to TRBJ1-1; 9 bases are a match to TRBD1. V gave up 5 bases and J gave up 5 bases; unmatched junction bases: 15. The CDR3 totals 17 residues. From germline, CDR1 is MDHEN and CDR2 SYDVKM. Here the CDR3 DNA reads TGTGCCAGCAGTACCGACATCTCCCGGGACAGGGTAACTGAAGCTTTCTTT. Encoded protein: CASSTDISRDRVTEAFF.

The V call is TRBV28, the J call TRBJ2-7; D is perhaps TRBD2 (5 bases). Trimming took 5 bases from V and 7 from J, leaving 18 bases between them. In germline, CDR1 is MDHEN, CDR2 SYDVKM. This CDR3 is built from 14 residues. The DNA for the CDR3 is TGTGCCAGCAGTGGTTGGTTGGCGGGTGGTGAGCAGTACTTC. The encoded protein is CASSGWLAGGEQYF. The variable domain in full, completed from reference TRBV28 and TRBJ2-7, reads DVKVTQSSRYLVKRTGEKVFLECVQDMDHENMFWYRQDPGLGLRLIYFSYDVKMKEKGDIPEGYSVSREKKERFSLILESASTNQTSMYLCASSGWLAGGEQYFGPGTRLTVT.

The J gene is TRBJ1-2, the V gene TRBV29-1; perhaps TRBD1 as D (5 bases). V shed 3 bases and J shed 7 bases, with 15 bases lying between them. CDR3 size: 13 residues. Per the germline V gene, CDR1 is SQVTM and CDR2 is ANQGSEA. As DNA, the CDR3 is TGCAGCGTTGACCGCCAGGGAATATCTGGCTACACCTTC. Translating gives CSVDRQGISGYTF.

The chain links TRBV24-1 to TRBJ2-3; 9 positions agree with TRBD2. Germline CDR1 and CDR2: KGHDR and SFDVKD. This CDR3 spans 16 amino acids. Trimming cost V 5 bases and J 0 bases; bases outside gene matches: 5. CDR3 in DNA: TGTGCCACCAGTGCGGTAGCGGGGGCTAGCACAGATACGCAGTATTTT. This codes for CATSAVAGASTDTQYF.

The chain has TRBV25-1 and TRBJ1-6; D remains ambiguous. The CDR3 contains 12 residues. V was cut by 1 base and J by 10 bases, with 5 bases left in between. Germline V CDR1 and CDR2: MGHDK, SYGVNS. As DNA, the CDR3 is TGTGCCAGCAGTGAATCTAAATCACCCCTCCACTTT. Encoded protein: CASSESKSPLHF. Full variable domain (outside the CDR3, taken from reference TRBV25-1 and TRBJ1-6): EADIYQTPRYLVIGTGKKITLECSQTMGHDKMYWYQQDPGMELHLIHYSYGVNSTEKGDLSSESTVSRIRTEHFPLTLESARPSHTSQYLCASSESKSPLHFGNGTRLTVT.

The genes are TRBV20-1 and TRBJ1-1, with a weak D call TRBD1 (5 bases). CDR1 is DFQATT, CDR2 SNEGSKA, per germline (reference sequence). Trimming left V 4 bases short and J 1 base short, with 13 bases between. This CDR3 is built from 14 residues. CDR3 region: CSATLGPTNTEAFF. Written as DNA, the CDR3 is TGCAGTGCTACCTTGGGACCGACGAACACTGAAGCTTTCTTT.

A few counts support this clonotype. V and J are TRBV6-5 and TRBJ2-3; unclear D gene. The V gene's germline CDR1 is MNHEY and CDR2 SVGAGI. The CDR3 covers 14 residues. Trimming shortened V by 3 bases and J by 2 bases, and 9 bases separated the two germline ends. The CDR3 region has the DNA TGTGCCAGCAGTTATACGGCTAACACAGATACGCAGTATTTT. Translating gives CASSYTANTDTQYF.

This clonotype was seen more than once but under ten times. This chain's CDR3 is CATSRRMGFEETQYF. The CDR3 DNA sequence: TGTGCCACCAGCAGGCGGATGGGGTTTGAGGAGACCCAGTACTTC. The chain recombines TRBV15 with TRBJ2-5; no clear D gene. The CDR3 runs to 15 residues. The V end was cut by 3 bases, the J end by 5 bases, with 16 bases between. The germline gives CDR1 LNHNV, CDR2 YYDKDF (reference sequence).

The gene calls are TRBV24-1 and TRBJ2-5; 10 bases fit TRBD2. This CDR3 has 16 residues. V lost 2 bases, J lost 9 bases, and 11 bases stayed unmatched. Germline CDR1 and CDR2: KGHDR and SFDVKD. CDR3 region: CATSDSGPSGGLAQYF. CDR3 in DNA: TGTGCCACCAGTGATTCCGGCCCTAGCGGGGGCCTGGCCCAGTACTTC.

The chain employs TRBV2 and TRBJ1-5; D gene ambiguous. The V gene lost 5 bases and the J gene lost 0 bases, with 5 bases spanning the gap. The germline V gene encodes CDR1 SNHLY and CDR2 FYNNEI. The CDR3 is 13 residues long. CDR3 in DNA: TGTGCCAGCAGTCGGGATAGCAATCAGCCCCAGCATTTT. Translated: CASSRDSNQPQHF. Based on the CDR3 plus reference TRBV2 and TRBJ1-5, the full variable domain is EPEVTQTPSHQVTQMGQEVILRCVPISNHLYFYWYRQILGQKVEFLVSFYNNEISEKSEIFDDQFSVERPDGSNFTLKIRSTKLEDSAMYFCASSRDSNQPQHFGDGTRLSIL.

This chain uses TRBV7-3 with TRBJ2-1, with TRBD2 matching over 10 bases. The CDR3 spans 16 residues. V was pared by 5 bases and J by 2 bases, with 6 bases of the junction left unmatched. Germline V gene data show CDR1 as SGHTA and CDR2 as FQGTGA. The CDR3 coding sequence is TGTGCCAGCAGCCTCGGACTAGCGGACACCTACAATGAGCAGTTCTTC. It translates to CASSLGLADTYNEQFF. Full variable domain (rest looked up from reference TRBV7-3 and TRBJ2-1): GAGVSQTPSNKVTEKGKYVELRCDPISGHTALYWYRQSLGQGPEFLIYFQGTGAADDSGLPNDRFFAVRPEGSVSTLKIQRTERGDSAVYLCASSLGLADTYNEQFFGPGTRLTVL.

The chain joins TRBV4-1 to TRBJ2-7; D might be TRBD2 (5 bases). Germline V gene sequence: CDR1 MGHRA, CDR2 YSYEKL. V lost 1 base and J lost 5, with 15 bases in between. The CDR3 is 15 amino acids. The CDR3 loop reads CASSQAGVWGDEQYF. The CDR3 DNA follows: TGCGCCAGCAGCCAAGCTGGGGTGTGGGGAGACGAGCAGTACTTC.

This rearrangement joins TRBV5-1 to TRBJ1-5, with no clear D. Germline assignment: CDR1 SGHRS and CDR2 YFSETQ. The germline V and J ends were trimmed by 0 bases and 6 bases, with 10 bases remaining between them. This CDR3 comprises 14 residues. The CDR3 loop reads CASSLDNGAQPQHF. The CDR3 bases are TGCGCCAGCAGCTTGGATAATGGCGCTCAGCCCCAGCATTTT.

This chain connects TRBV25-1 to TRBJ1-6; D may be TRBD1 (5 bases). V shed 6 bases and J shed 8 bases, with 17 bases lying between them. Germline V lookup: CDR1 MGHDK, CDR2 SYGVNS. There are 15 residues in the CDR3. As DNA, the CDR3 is TGTGCCAGCAGCCCCGGGGCGAGTGGGGATTCACCCCTCCACTTT. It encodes CASSPGASGDSPLHF.

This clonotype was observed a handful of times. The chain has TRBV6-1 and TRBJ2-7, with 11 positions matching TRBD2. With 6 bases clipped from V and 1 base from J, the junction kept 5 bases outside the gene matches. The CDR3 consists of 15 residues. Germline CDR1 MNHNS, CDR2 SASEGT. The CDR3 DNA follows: TGTGCCAGCAGACTGACTAGCGGGGAGTCCTACGAGCAGTACTTC. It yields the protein CASRLTSGESYEQYF.

CDR3 amino acids: CASSLDSGATPGELFF. The CDR3, as DNA: TGTGCCAGCAGTTTGGACTCGGGGGCCACCCCCGGGGAGCTGTTTTTT. V usage is TRBV28 and J usage is TRBJ2-2; D tentatively fits TRBD1 or TRBD2 (6 bases each). Germline-derived CDR1 and CDR2 are MDHEN and SYDVKM. V was cut by 3 bases and J by 6 bases, with 17 bases left in between. The CDR3 consists of 16 residues.

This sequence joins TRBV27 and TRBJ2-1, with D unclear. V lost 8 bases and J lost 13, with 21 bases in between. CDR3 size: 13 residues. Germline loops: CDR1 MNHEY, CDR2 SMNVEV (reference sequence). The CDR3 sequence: CASSSPVGSEQFF. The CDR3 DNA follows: TGTGCCAGCTCCTCCCCGGTGGGGTCTGAACAGTTCTTC.

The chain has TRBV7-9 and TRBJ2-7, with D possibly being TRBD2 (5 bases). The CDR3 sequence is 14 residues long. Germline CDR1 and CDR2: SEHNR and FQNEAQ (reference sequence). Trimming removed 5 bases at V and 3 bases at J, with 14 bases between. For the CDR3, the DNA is TGTGCCAGCAGCCCAGCAGGCGGGCGCTACGAGCAGTACTTC. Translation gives CASSPAGGRYEQYF.

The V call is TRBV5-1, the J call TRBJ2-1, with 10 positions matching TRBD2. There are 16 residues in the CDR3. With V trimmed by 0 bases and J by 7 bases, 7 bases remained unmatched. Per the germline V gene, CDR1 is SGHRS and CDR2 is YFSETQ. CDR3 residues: CASSLGSSGSGNEQFF. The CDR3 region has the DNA TGCGCCAGCAGCTTGGGATCTAGCGGGAGTGGTAATGAGCAGTTCTTC.

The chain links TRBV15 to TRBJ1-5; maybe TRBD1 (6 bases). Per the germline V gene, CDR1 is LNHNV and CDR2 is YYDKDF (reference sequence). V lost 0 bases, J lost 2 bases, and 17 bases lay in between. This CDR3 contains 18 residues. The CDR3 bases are TGTGCCACCAGCAGAGAGAGGCAGGGGATTTTTGGCAATCAGCCCCAGCATTTT. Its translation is CATSRERQGIFGNQPQHF. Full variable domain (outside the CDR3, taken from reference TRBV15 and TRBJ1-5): DAMVIQNPRYQVTQFGKPVTLSCSQTLNHNVMYWYQQKSSQAPKLLFHYYDKDFNNEADTPDNFQSRRPNTSFCFLDIRSPGLGDTAMYLCATSRERQGIFGNQPQHFGDGTRLSIL.

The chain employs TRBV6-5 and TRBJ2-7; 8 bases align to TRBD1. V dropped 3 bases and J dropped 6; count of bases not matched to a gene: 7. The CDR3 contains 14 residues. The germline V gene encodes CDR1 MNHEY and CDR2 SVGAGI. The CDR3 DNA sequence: TGTGCCAGCAGTTATCAGGGGGCTCCCTCCGAGCAGTACTTC. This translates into CASSYQGAPSEQYF.

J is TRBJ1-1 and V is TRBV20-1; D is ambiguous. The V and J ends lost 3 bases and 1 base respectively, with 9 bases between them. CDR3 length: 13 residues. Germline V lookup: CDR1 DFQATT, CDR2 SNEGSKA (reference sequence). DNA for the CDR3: TGCAGTGCTAGTACGCTGACGAACACTGAAGCTTTCTTT. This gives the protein CSASTLTNTEAFF.